The clone carrying this TCR beta chain was counted many times. The antigen is not known. Time point in this sample: persistent/refractory GD, antithyroid drugs over 5 years with positive TRAb. PBMCs were the source of the RNA used for TCR sequencing. Arm-PCR of CDR3 regions with iRepertoire HTBI primers generated TCR beta libraries. One entry per CDR3 protein, called by TCRdb with MiXCR from the multiplex PCR reads. The data show 300,000 to 350,000 distinct CDR3 sequences, with less than 20% seen just once and about 29% held by the top ten. These data come from a study of regulatory T cells in long-lasting Graves disease. Study outcomes and limitations: Clonotypes that were public and shared totalled approximately 3,000 in persistent patients versus about 1,000 in new patients. Not thyroid tissue but only peripheral blood was studied.

The receptor was derived from a female donor with Graves disease. The sequences come from peripheral blood mononuclear cells (PBMCs), collected when the disease was refractory, from a patient treated with antithyroid drugs.

CDR3 nucleotides: TGTGCCAGCAGCTTAGGAAAGACCCAGTACTTC. Its translation: CASSLGKTQYF. This chain connects TRBV11-3 to TRBJ2-5; D is undetermined. This CDR3 contains 11 residues. Per germline, CDR1 SGHNT and CDR2 YENEEA. The ends were cut back, 1 base at V and 6 bases at J, with 3 bases in the middle.